These T cell receptor beta chains were read from a single sample in a study of cytomegalovirus exposure and HLA in healthy donors. Produced via immunoSEQ multiplex PCR; TCRdb's table is partial and in-frame only. The sample has a few hundred thousand clones, approximately 86% seen once. The sequenced sample consisted of PBMCs. These receptors came from a young woman in good health and CMV-seronegative. The CDR3 runs from the conserved cysteine through the conserved F or W. A D gene is named only where the DNA matches it firmly. Clone size, where shown, is once, few, many, or a class for clones that have expanded.

D	size	V	J	CDR3	DNA
TRBD1	once	TRBV29-1	TRBJ2-7	CSGRTGGTWGRYEQYF	TGCAGCGGGCGAACAGGGGGGACCTGGGGCCGCTACGAGCAGTACTTC
NA	NA	TRBV28	TRBJ1-5	CASSSGGQDQPQHF	TGTGCCAGCAGTTCGGGAGGGCAAGATCAGCCCCAGCATTTT
TRBD2	NA	TRBV19	TRBJ2-7	CASDEGSGRWYEQYF	TGTGCCAGTGACGAGGGTAGCGGGAGATGGTACGAGCAGTACTTC
NA	NA	TRBV29-1	TRBJ1-2	CSVGRGPNYGYTF	TGCAGCGTGGGCCGTGGGCCCAACTATGGCTACACCTTC
NA	NA	TRBV14	TRBJ1-2	CASSLSYLAGPFRGYTF	TGTGCCAGCAGCCTCTCATACCTGGCGGGGCCGTTTCGTGGCTACACCTTC
NA	NA	TRBV7-3	TRBJ1-2	CASSFDSYYGYTF	TGTGCCAGCAGCTTCGACAGTTACTATGGCTACACCTTC
TRBD1	once	TRBV7-9	TRBJ1-4	CASSPRDRENEKLFF	TGTGCCAGCAGCCCTCGGGACAGGGAAAATGAAAAACTGTTTTTT
TRBD1	NA	TRBV30	TRBJ1-5	CASSGTENQPQHF	TGTGCCTCCTCCGGGACAGAGAATCAGCCCCAGCATTTT
NA	NA	TRBV7-2	TRBJ1-3	CASSLERVMSGNTIYF	TGTGCCAGCAGCTTAGAACGGGTAATGTCTGGAAACACCATATATTTT
NA	NA	TRBV7-8	TRBJ2-7	CASSLVGQGAEQYF	TGTGCCAGCAGCTTAGTTGGGCAGGGTGCCGAGCAGTACTTC
TRBD2	few	TRBV19	TRBJ2-7	CATRGASGSHEQYF	TGTGCCACCAGGGGGGCTAGCGGGAGCCACGAGCAGTACTTC
TRBD2	NA	TRBV2	TRBJ2-3	CASSALAGTSTDTQYF	TGTGCCAGCAGTGCACTAGCGGGCACTAGCACAGATACGCAGTATTTT
NA	NA	TRBV7-8	TRBJ2-7	CASSLSYEQYF	TGTGCCAGCAGTCTATCCTACGAGCAGTACTTC
TRBD1	NA	TRBV4-1	TRBJ2-3	CASQTGPYTDTQYF	TGCGCCAGCCAGACAGGGCCCTACACAGATACGCAGTATTTT
NA	once	TRBV27	TRBJ2-6	CASSLQSLSGANVLTF	TGTGCCAGCAGTTTACAGTCCCTCTCTGGGGCCAACGTCCTGACTTTC
NA	NA	TRBV20-1	TRBJ2-7	CSVGGSYEQYF	TGCAGTGTCGGAGGGAGCTACGAGCAGTACTTC
TRBD2	once	TRBV10-1	TRBJ2-7	CASSPGLAPYEQYF	TGCGCCAGCAGCCCTGGACTAGCGCCCTACGAGCAGTACTTC
NA	NA	TRBV7-9	TRBJ1-2	CASSSVLGELGAPPYGYTF	TGTGCCAGCAGCTCCGTTCTAGGCGAGTTGGGGGCGCCTCCCTATGGCTACACCTTC
TRBD1	NA	TRBV6-5	TRBJ1-5	CASSPTGGAGQPQHF	TGTGCCAGCAGCCCGACAGGGGGCGCGGGTCAGCCCCAGCATTTT
TRBD1	NA	TRBV6-5	TRBJ2-7	CASSYSPTGGPYEQYF	TGTGCCAGCAGTTACTCCCCGACAGGGGGACCCTACGAGCAGTACTTC
NA	NA	TRBV18	TRBJ2-5	CASSPGEIRETQYF	TGTGCCAGCTCACCTGGAGAAATTCGAGAGACCCAGTACTTC
TRBD2	NA	TRBV5-1	TRBJ2-7	CASSPIAGASNYEQYF	TGCGCCAGCAGCCCTATAGCGGGAGCGAGCAACTACGAGCAGTACTTC
NA	NA	TRBV27	TRBJ2-3	CASSFQSGTDTQYF	TGTGCCAGCAGTTTTCAATCAGGGACAGATACGCAGTATTTT
NA	NA	TRBV27	TRBJ2-1	CASSPPGLTYNEQFF	TGTGCCAGCAGTCCCCCCGGTTTGACCTACAATGAGCAGTTCTTC
TRBD1	once	TRBV27	TRBJ1-5	CASSRDRGGNQPQHF	TGTGCCAGCAGTCGGGACAGGGGAGGGAATCAGCCCCAGCATTTT
TRBD1	once	TRBV28	TRBJ1-2	CASRARAGGYGYTF	TGTGCCAGCAGAGCCAGGGCAGGGGGCTATGGCTACACCTTC
TRBD1	NA	TRBV6-5	TRBJ2-3	CASRWTGSDTQYF	TGTGCCAGCAGATGGACAGGGTCAGATACGCAGTATTTT
TRBD2	once	TRBV15	TRBJ2-2	CATARGDTGELFF	TGTGCCACCGCTCGGGGGGACACCGGGGAGCTGTTTTTT
TRBD2	NA	TRBV4-3	TRBJ2-7	CASSQGTSGTYEQYF	TGCGCCAGCAGCCAAGGGACTAGCGGAACCTACGAGCAGTACTTC
NA	NA	TRBV5-4	TRBJ1-2	CASSLVGHYGYTF	TGTGCCAGCAGCTTGGTGGGGCACTATGGCTACACCTTC